This T cell receptor (beta chain) was recovered during a study of T-cell reconstitution after alpha-beta-depleted transplantation in children (dated by TCRdb to about 2016). At the level of the whole study: The study quantitatively tracked T-cell immune reconstitution after TCRalphabeta/CD19-depleted allogeneic hematopoietic cell transplantation in children using TCR repertoire profiling. Overall study outcomes, separate from this receptor: Over subsequent months, a decline in hyperexpanded clone frequencies was noted, and after one year, T-cell counts and TCRbeta diversity were mostly ascribed to newly produced T cells. About two months after transplant, the apparently early recovery of alphabetaT-cell counts reportedly depended on just several hundred clones that had expanded rapidly and came from non-depleted graft cells. The high TCRbeta diversity at day 60 in some patients was ascribed to recipient T cells and intrathymic progenitors that had survived conditioning.

This clonotype came up many times. It lacks a known antigen. Base qualities are not recorded, but no much larger clone differs from it by a single base. V is cut by 2 bases and J by 1 base, and the space between the germline ends is 11 bases. Its CDR3 holds 15 amino acids, cysteine through phenylalanine. Only the CDR3 region is kept as DNA, spanning 45 bases read in frame from base 1. The method behind the library was PCR. These reads were obtained on an Illumina HiSeq 2500. TCR libraries were prepared with molecular barcoding, using unique molecular identifiers to normalize TCRbeta repertoire quantification. TCRdb reanalyzed the raw reads on its own, using fastp at Q25 for trimming and MiXCR for clone calling, and kept in-frame beta chains. Each entry is one CDR3 protein sequence, shown with its most common DNA and genes. This sample holds about 300,000 distinct CDR3 sequences; just over 7.5% were observed only once. Clones ranked in the top ten supply about 9.1% of the sample.

The intended sense of this specimen's treatment or condition label: allogeneic hematopoietic cell transplantation with graft depleted of TCRalphabeta T cells and CD19 B cells. The children who served as transplant recipients had been given grafts of TCRalphabeta/CD19-depleted allogeneic hematopoietic cells. The rearrangement joined TRBV12-3 or TRBV12-4 to TRBJ1-1; the D gene identity is not certain. The receptor was isolated from a female patient between 2 and 15 years old who had a stem cell transplant for Fanconi anemia, so the T cells may come from the graft donor. Sample: peripheral blood, taken 360 days after TCRalphabeta/CD19-depleted stem cell transplant. Read as DNA, the sequence is TGTGCCAGCAGTTTAAATGCCGCAGCGAACACTGAAGCTTTCTTT. It specifies CASSLNAAANTEAFF.